This T cell receptor (beta chain) was profiled in a study of shared clonotypes between healthy human individuals. V lost 4 bases to trimming and J lost 4 bases, with 8 bases between them. CDR3 size: 12 residues. The V gene's germline CDR1 is SGHNT and CDR2 YYREEE (reference sequence). Only Caucasian adults living in Nashville, Tennessee served as donors. Both subsets, CD45RA+ naive and CD45RA-negative memory, were split from the CD4+ cells. TCRdb's copy holds only in-frame clones and misses some; the assay was immunoSEQ multiplex PCR. The sample records nearly 1,000,000 clones, over 60% being singletons.

The rearrangement links TRBV5-4 to TRBJ2-5, with D maybe TRBD1 (6 bases). Specimen: memory CD4+ T cells sorted from blood. The subset here: CD45RA-negative fraction. This receptor was taken from a man aged 18 to 29 in good health. In DNA form, the CDR3 reads TGTGCCAGCAGCAAAGGGGGAGAGACCCAGTACTTC. This translates into CASSKGGETQYF.